A single sample gave rise to the 24 T cell receptor beta chains below, sequenced in a study of control samples from healthy donors and cancer patients. Produced via immunoSEQ multiplex PCR; TCRdb's table is partial and in-frame only. The table shows 84,000 or so clones, with about nine tenths occurring only once. The sequencing input was blood. The source is a man in his thirties or forties in good health.

The J gene is TRBJ1-4, the V gene TRBV6-5; 8 positions agree with TRBD1. The V segment lost 7 bases and the J segment 8 bases; nucleotides outside the gene matches: 9. Germline lookup yields CDR1 MNHEY and CDR2 SVGAGI. CDR3 size: 14 residues. The CDR3 region has the DNA TGTGCCAGCAAGAAGGACAGGGTGGGAGAAAAACTGTTTTTT. It is translated as CASKKDRVGEKLFF.

J is TRBJ2-1 and V is TRBV28, with TRBD2 matching 9 bases. The CDR3 sequence is 12 residues long. CDR1 is MDHEN and CDR2 is SYDVKM in the germline V gene. With 6 bases clipped from V and 10 bases from J, the junction kept 4 bases outside the gene matches. This CDR3 is CASRAGGTEQFF. CDR3 nucleotides: TGTGCCAGCAGGGCGGGGGGGACGGAGCAGTTCTTC.

The chain carries TRBV21-1 and TRBJ2-1; the table's D call of TRBD2 was not tested on the DNA. TRBV21-1 is flagged as a pseudogene. The CDR3 is made up of 14 amino acids. The CDR3 region is CASSKDGDNNEQFF. CDR3 bases: TGTGCCAGCAGCAAAGATGGAGATAACAATGAGCAGTTCTTC.

The rearrangement joins TRBV15 to TRBJ1-5, with D possibly TRBD1 on 5 matching bases. The germline V and J ends were trimmed by 3 bases and 0 bases, with 15 bases remaining between them. Per germline, CDR1 LNHNV and CDR2 YYDKDF (reference sequence). This CDR3 has 17 residues. The CDR3, as DNA: TGTGCCACCAGCAGGCCCACAGGTCCGCTTAGCAATCAGCCCCAGCATTTT. Its translation: CATSRPTGPLSNQPQHF.

J is TRBJ1-3 and V is TRBV7-4; D remains unclear. V lost 5 bases, J lost 5 bases, and 16 bases lay in between. Germline CDR1 SGHVT, CDR2 SQSDAQ. The CDR3 runs to 15 residues. The CDR3 sequence: CASSRGGRSRNTIYF. The CDR3 DNA reads TGTGCCAGCAGCCGAGGCGGGCGTTCAAGAAACACCATATATTTT.

CDR3 bases: TGTGCCAGCAGCCCCCCCGGACTTATGAATAATTCACCCCTCCACTTT. It is translated as CASSPPGLMNNSPLHF. This chain uses TRBV9 with TRBJ1-6; no clear D. Germline assignment: CDR1 SGDLS and CDR2 YYNGEE. The V and J ends lost 4 bases and 5 bases respectively, with 16 bases between them. This CDR3 has 16 amino acids.

The rearrangement uses TRBV7-2 and TRBJ1-4, with a tentative D call TRBD1 (6 bases). The CDR3 is 16 amino acids. V was shortened by 2 bases and J by 7 bases, with 17 bases between the two germline ends. CDR1 is SGHTA and CDR2 is FQGNSA in the germline V gene. CDR3 sequence reads: CASSLNEGGLGEKLFF. As DNA, the CDR3 is TGTGCCAGCAGCTTAAATGAGGGGGGCTTGGGTGAAAAACTGTTTTTT.

The V call is TRBV14, the J call TRBJ1-1; perhaps TRBD1 as D (5 bases). The CDR3 length is 14 residues. V was cut by 4 bases and J by 1 base, with 10 bases left in between. The germline V gene has CDR1 SGHDN and CDR2 FVKESK. The CDR3 nucleotides read TGTGCCAGCAGCCCGGGACGGAGGAACACTGAAGCTTTCTTT. Translating it yields CASSPGRRNTEAFF.

The J gene is TRBJ1-6, the V gene TRBV28; no definite D call. Germline V gives CDR1 MDHEN, CDR2 SYDVKM. The length of the CDR3 is 12 residues. Trimming took 3 bases from V and 7 from J, leaving 4 bases between them. As DNA, the CDR3 is TGTGCCAGCAGTTTGTGGAATTCACCCCTCCACTTT. The encoded protein is CASSLWNSPLHF.

A single count supports this clone. J is TRBJ1-2 and V is TRBV27, with D perhaps matching TRBD1 (5 bases). Germline lookup yields CDR1 MNHEY and CDR2 SMNVEV (reference sequence). The CDR3 consists of 17 residues. Trimming shortened V by 0 bases and J by 3 bases, and 17 bases separated the two germline ends. The CDR3 sequence: CASSLSPARGRDYGYTF. CDR3 nucleotide sequence: TGTGCCAGCAGTTTATCACCCGCCCGGGGCAGGGACTATGGCTACACCTTC.

The chain carries TRBV3-1 (or the pseudogene TRBV3-2) and TRBJ1-2; D remains unclear. Germline CDR1 and CDR2: LGHDT and YNNKEL (reference sequence). This CDR3 is 13 amino acids long. Trimming removed 0 bases from V and 5 bases from J, with 7 bases in between. CDR3 bases: TGTGCCAGCAGCCAAGAAGGCAATTATGGCTACACCTTC. As protein: CASSQEGNYGYTF.

The DNA of the CDR3 is TGTGCCAGCAGCGTAGGTGCTGGGAGAAGTGAAGCTTTCTTT. Residues: CASSVGAGRSEAFF. The chain combines TRBV9 with TRBJ1-1; D is unresolved. Germline CDR1 reads SGDLS; CDR2 reads YYNGEE. V lost 0 bases and J 7 bases, leaving 13 bases between the germline ends. The CDR3 length is 14 residues.

The table lists this clone with a count of one. This chain joins TRBV7-9 and TRBJ2-7; possible D gene TRBD1, 6 bases. The CDR3 is made up of 13 amino acids. V lost 5 bases, J lost 3 bases, and 11 bases lay in between. Germline assignment: CDR1 SEHNR and CDR2 FQNEAQ (reference sequence). DNA of the CDR3: TGTGCCAGCAGCCCCGTGACAGGCTACGAGCAGTACTTC. Translating gives CASSPVTGYEQYF.

Comments on this clone: The sample contains more than one DNA sequence encoding this CDR3. The chain joins TRBV5-5 to TRBJ1-2; no reliable D call. From germline, CDR1 is SGHKS and CDR2 YYEKEE (reference sequence). The CDR3 loop spans 14 amino acids. Trimming pared 8 bases from V and 2 bases from J, leaving 16 bases between. CDR3 nucleotide sequence: TGTGCCAGTAGCCTTGAAAGCATGAACTATGGCTACACCTTC. This sequence encodes CASSLESMNYGYTF. Full variable domain (remainder filled in from reference TRBV5-5 and TRBJ1-2): DAGVTQSPTHLIKTRGQQVTLRCSPISGHKSVSWYQQVLGQGPQFIFQYYEKEERGRGNFPDRFSARQFPNYSSELNVNALLLGDSALYLCASSLESMNYGYTFGSGTRLTVV.

This sequence joins TRBV5-6 and TRBJ2-2; no clear D. The CDR3 totals 14 residues. Germline V gene lookup returns CDR1 SGHDT and CDR2 YYEEEE. Trimming removed 0 bases from V and 2 bases from J, with 5 bases in between. For the CDR3, the DNA is TGTGCCAGCAGCTTGGAAGCCAACACCGGGGAGCTGTTTTTT. This sequence encodes CASSLEANTGELFF.

The CDR3 loop is CASSEGGELFF. The DNA of the CDR3 is TGCGCCAGCAGTGAAGGAGGGGAGCTGTTTTTT. The chain has TRBV10-1 and TRBJ2-2; D gene ambiguous. Germline values: CDR1 WNHNN, CDR2 SYGVQD (reference sequence). V shed 3 bases and J shed 8 bases, with 4 bases lying between them. CDR3 size: 11 residues.

The chain combines TRBV9 with TRBJ1-5, with a weak D call TRBD1 (5 bases). Germline CDR1 reads SGDLS; CDR2 reads YYNGEE. The CDR3 totals 13 residues. The ends were cut back, 4 bases at V and 5 bases at J, with 10 bases in the middle. CDR3 in DNA: TGTGCCAGCAGCCCCACGGGGGATCAGCCCCAGCATTTT. Its translation is CASSPTGDQPQHF.

This rearrangement joins TRBV19 to TRBJ2-1; 11 nucleotides agree with TRBD1. V was clipped by 2 bases and J by 7 bases; unmatched bases: 10. Germline loops: CDR1 LNHDA, CDR2 SQIVND (reference sequence). The CDR3 has 17 amino acids. This CDR3 reads CASSIYPGQGAGNEQFF. As DNA, the CDR3 is TGTGCCAGTAGTATATACCCCGGACAGGGGGCTGGGAATGAGCAGTTCTTC.

This chain links TRBV3-1 (or the pseudogene TRBV3-2) with TRBJ2-7; D might be TRBD1 (6 bases). The germline CDR1 and CDR2 sequences are LGHDT and YNNKEL (reference sequence). Trimming shortened V by 3 bases and J by 1 base, and 13 bases separated the two germline ends. CDR3 size: 15 residues. CDR3 sequence: CASSHNRDISYEQYF. In DNA form, the CDR3 reads TGTGCCAGCAGCCATAACCGGGACATATCCTACGAGCAGTACTTC.

This chain joins TRBV28 and TRBJ2-5, with a possible D match to TRBD1 (6 bases). This CDR3 has 15 amino acids. CDR1 and CDR2 from the germline V gene are MDHEN and SYDVKM. V lost 2 bases, J lost 5 bases, and 15 bases lay in between. Here the CDR3 reads CASSLGPRGFETQYF. The CDR3 DNA reads as TGTGCCAGCAGTTTAGGCCCCAGGGGCTTCGAGACCCAGTACTTC.

The V and J genes are TRBV7-9 and TRBJ1-6; possibly TRBD1 for D (5 bases). V was shortened by 6 bases and J by 1 base, with 10 bases between the two germline ends. The CDR3 loop spans 15 amino acids. Germline-derived CDR1 and CDR2 are SEHNR and FQNEAQ (reference sequence). CDR3 sequence: CASSPGGSYNSPLHF. The DNA of the CDR3 is TGTGCCAGCAGTCCCGGGGGGTCCTATAATTCACCCCTCCACTTT. Full variable domain (remainder filled in from reference TRBV7-9 and TRBJ1-6): DTGVSQNPRHKITKRGQNVTFRCDPISEHNRLYWYRQTLGQGPEFLTYFQNEAQLEKSRLLSDRFSAERPKGSFSTLEIQRTEQGDSAMYLCASSPGGSYNSPLHFGNGTRLTVT.

The chain employs TRBV19 and TRBJ1-1; D is undetermined. Germline values: CDR1 LNHDA, CDR2 SQIVND (reference sequence). V gave up 5 bases and J gave up 2 bases, with 9 bases separating them. The CDR3 runs to 13 residues. CDR3 bases: TGTGCCAGTAGTCTCGGAGGAAACACTGAAGCTTTCTTT. It is translated as CASSLGGNTEAFF.

This chain connects TRBV6-1 to TRBJ1-5, with TRBD1 identical over 9 bases. J lost 6 bases, V lost 2 bases, and 5 bases had no gene match. CDR1 and CDR2 from the germline V gene are MNHNS and SASEGT. CDR3 length equals 15 residues. The DNA for the CDR3 is TGTGCCAGCAGTGAATTGACAGGGGGACGTCAGCCCCAGCATTTT. Protein sequence: CASSELTGGRQPQHF.

The J gene is TRBJ1-1, the V gene TRBV6-2 or TRBV6-3; TRBD1 aligns across 12 bases. J was trimmed by 10 bases and V by 4 bases; bases with no gene match: 13. CDR1 MNHEY and CDR2 SVGEGT come from the germline V gene. The CDR3 length is 16 residues. The CDR3 DNA reads TGTGCCAGCAGTTTCGCCGGGACAGGGGGCGCGGGAATAGCTTTCTTT. Translated, it gives CASSFAGTGGAGIAFF.